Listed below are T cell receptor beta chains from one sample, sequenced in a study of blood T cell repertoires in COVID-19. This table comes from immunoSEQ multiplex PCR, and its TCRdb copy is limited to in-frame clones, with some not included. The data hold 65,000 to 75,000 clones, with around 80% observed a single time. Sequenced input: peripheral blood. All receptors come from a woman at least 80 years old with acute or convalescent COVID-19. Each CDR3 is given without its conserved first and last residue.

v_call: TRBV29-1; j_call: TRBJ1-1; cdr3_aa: SVLTGRGTEAF
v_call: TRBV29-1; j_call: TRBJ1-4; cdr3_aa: SARQGYNTNEKLF
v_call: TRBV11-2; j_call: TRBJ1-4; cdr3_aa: ASSQDRRNEKLF
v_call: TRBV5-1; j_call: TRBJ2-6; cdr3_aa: ASSLGWAPRSGANVLT
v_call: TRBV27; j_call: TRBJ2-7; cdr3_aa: ASSLWYGGEQY
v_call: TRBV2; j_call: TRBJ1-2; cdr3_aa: ASSELSYGYT
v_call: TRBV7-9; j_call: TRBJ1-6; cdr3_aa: ASSPSIGGDNSPLH
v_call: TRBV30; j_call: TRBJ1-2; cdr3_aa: AWSTGNYGYT
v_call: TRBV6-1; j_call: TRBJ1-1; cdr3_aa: ASSDRGTYTEAF
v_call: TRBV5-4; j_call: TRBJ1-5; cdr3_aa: ASSSGGETNQPQH
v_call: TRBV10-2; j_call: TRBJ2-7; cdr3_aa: ASRPKTSGGLEQY
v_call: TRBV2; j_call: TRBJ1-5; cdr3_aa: ASSGTGLLRSNQPQH
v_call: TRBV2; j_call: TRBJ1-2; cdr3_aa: ASSEQGGPPGYT
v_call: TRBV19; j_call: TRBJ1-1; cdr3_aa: ASSTGGGGTEAF
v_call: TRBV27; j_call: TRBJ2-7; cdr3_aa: ASSFRGGRNYEQY
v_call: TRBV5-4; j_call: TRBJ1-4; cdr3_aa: ASSLAGTPGEKLF
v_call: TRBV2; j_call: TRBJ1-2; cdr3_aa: ASRPRDTNYGYT
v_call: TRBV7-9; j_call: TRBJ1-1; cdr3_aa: ASSLAAGHTEAF
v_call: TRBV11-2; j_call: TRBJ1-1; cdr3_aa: ASSLATGGVTEAF
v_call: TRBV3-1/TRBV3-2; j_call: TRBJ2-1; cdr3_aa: ASSQDNGVWNEQF
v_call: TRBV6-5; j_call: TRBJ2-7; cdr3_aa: ASSWTGPNYEQY
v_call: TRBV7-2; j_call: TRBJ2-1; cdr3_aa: ASSLGVAGYNEQF
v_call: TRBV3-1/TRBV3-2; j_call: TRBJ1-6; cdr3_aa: ASSQIYPGIGSPLH
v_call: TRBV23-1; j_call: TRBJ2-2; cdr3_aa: ASSNGQANTGELF
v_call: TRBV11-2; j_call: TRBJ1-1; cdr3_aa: ASSLERGWAEAF
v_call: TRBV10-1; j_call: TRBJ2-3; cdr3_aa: ASSDVVDPSDTQY
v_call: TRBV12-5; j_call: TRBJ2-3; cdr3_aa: ASRAGGPSDTQY
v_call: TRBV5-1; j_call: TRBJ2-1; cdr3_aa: ASSRDRSGRGSYNEQF
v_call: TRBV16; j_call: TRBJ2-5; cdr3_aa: ASSKGQGGQETQY
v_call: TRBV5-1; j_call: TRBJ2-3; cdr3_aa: ASSLGTTRGDTQY
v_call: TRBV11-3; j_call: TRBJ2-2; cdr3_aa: ASSLDLTGGAQGTGELF
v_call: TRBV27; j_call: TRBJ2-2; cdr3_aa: ASTLRGTGGTGELF
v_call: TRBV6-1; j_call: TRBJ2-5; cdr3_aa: ASSGAGGRQETQY
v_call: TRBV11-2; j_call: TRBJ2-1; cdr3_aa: ASSLVAGGPGEQF
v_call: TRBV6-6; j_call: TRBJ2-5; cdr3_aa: ASSPIDGRDSIQETQY
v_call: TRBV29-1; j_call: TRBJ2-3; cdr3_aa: SVYLAITDTQY
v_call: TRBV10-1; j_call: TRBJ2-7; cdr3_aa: ASSESGVRGPTYEQY
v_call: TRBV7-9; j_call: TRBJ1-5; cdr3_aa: ASSANRDAQPQH
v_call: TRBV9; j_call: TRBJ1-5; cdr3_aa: ASSPSGDGQPQH
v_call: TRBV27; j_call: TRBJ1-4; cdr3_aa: ASSPRGGEKLF
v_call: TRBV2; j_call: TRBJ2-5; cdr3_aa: ASSVQGRWETQY